This T cell receptor (beta chain) was documented in a study of CD8 T cells in ankylosing spondylitis. This CDR3 is built from 12 residues. The germline CDR1 and CDR2 sequences are MGHRA and YSYEKL. This clonotype was counted many times. Its antigen is undetermined. Germline and junction disagree at one end, which may indicate a read error. Study results and limitations: Clones tied to disease were said to be significantly enriched in matched ankylosing spondylitis synovial fluid. Disease-associated clones were CD8+ and fairly uncommon in peripheral blood.

TCRdb passed the 5' RACE reads through MiXCR, listing each CDR3 protein once. The sample consists of tens of thousands of distinct CDR3 sequences, 10% to 13% of them appearing once. Sequencing used blood, either unsorted or a sorted T cell fraction (not recorded which). This sequence joins TRBV4-1 and TRBJ1-2, with TRBD1 as a possible D gene (5 bases). The receptor was derived from a male donor with ankylosing spondylitis or in good health (not recorded which). The CDR3 reads CASSQDGAERYF. For the CDR3, the DNA is TGCGCCAGCAGCCAAGATGGGGCGGAACGGTACTTC.